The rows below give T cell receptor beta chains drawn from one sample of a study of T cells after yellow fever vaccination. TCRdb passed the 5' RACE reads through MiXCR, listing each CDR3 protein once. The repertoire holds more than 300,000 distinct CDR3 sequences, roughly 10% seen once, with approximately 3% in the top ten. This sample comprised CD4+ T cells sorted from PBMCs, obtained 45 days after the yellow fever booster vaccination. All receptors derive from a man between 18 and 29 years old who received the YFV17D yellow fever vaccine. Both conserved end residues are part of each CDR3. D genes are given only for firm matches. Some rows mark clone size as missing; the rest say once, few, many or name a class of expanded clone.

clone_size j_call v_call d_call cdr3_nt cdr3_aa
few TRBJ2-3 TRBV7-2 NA TGTGCCAGCAGGGTTTGGTCCTCGGGGGATACGCAGTATTTT CASRVWSSGDTQYF
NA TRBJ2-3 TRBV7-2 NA TGTGCCAGCAGCTTAGGTACTAGTCCAGATACGCAGTATTTT CASSLGTSPDTQYF
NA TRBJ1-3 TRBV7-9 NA TGTGCCAGCAGCGCGCGCCGCTCTCGCAGCTCTGGAAACACCATATATTTT CASSARRSRSSGNTIYF
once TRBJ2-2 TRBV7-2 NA TGTGCCAGCAGCTTTATGGGGGGTCCCACCGGGGAGCTGTTTTTT CASSFMGGPTGELFF
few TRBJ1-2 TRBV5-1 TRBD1 TGCGCCAGCAGCCCCCGACAGGGCAGAGCTAACTATGGCTACACCTTC CASSPRQGRANYGYTF
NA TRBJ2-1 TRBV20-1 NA TGCAGTGCTAGAGAGGGCAGAATGGATGAGCAGTTCTTC CSAREGRMDEQFF
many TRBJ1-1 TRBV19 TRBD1 TGTGCCAGTAGTACCTTGGACAGGGGCCTGAACACTGAAGCTTTCTTT CASSTLDRGLNTEAFF
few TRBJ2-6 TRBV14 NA TGTGCCAGCAGCCAAGAATGGGGGATCACTGGGGCCAACGTCCTGACTTTC CASSQEWGITGANVLTF
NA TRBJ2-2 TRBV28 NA TGTGCCACCCTAAGGGGCGGGGGCCCCCCCGGGGAGCTGTTTTTT CATLRGGGPPGELFF
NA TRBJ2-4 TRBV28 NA TGTGCCAGCAGAACTTCGAAGATGGGCATTCAGTACTTC CASRTSKMGIQYF
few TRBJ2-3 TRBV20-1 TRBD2 TGCAGTGCTATACCGCGGGGGGGCCTCACAGATACGCAGTATTTT CSAIPRGGLTDTQYF
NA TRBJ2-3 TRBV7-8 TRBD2 TGTGCCAGCGCCGTAGGCGGGGGGGTCACAGATACGCAGTATTTT CASAVGGGVTDTQYF
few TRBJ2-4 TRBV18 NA TGTGCCAGCTCACCACCGACGAGGCAGGGAAGTTACCTAGCCAAAAACATTCAGTACTTC CASSPPTRQGSYLAKNIQYF
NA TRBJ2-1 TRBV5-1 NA TGCGCCAGCAGCTTGACAGTTAGTGGGAATGAGCAGTTCTTC CASSLTVSGNEQFF